In its sample, the clone carrying this T cell receptor beta chain was seen many times. Its antigen is as yet unknown. This sample is part of a study of blood T cells in healthy people across ages. Whole-study findings and limits: Unsorted PBMCs ruled out conclusive naive versus antigen-experienced comparison.

Trimming took off 1 base at V and 6 bases at J, with 7 bases between the two ends. Looked up from germline, CDR1 is MGHDK and CDR2 is SYGVNS. CDR3 length: 13 residues. The use of a sample-barcoded 5' primer and a J-beta primer mix characterized a second PCR of roughly 6 to 11 cycles. Via MiXCR, TCRdb re-called the 5' RACE reads, giving one row per CDR3 protein. The top ten hold approximately 0.7% of the sample, which has more than 1,000,000 distinct CDR3 sequences, approximately 26% seen once. These records were also assigned to another study, of T cells of mothers and their children. As that study records: A few mothers and their six children, all healthy Caucasians, donated.

Sequencing input: blood. This TCR derives from a girl aged 2-10 years in good health. This chain uses TRBV25-1 with TRBJ1-5; D call uncertain. The chain's CDR3 is CASSESFGQPQHF. The DNA for the CDR3 is TGTGCCAGCAGTGAATCCTTCGGTCAGCCCCAGCATTTT. Drawing the rest from reference TRBV25-1 and TRBJ1-5, the complete variable domain is EADIYQTPRYLVIGTGKKITLECSQTMGHDKMYWYQQDPGMELHLIHYSYGVNSTEKGDLSSESTVSRIRTEHFPLTLESARPSHTSQYLCASSESFGQPQHFGDGTRLSIL.